The 13 T cell receptor beta chains in this list originate from one sample, sequenced in a study of vaccination effects on CD4 cells after COVID-19. Sequencing followed a ViraFEST assay step that expanded antigen-specific CD4+ T cells with viral peptide pools. Upon completion of around 9 days in culture, CD4+ T cells were isolated. Prior SARS-CoV-2 infection was absent in the vaccine recipients, as shown by negative nucleocapsid antibodies. Their antigen targets remain unknown. Profiled with immunoSEQ multiplex PCR; TCRdb holds only in-frame clones, not every one. Among 20,000 to 25,000 clones listed, roughly four fifths were seen once. Specimen: CD4+ T cells from PBMCs cultured with HCoV-NL63 spike peptides, collected before COVID-19 vaccination. These receptor sequences come from a human donor who received a COVID-19 vaccine.

The chain joins TRBV19 to TRBJ1-5; no firm D call. CDR1 LNHDA and CDR2 SQIVND come from the germline V gene (reference sequence). There are 15 residues in the CDR3. Trimming pared 4 bases from V and 0 bases from J, leaving 10 bases between. In nucleotides, the CDR3 is TGTGCCAGTAGTAAGAGCTCTTATAGCAATCAGCCCCAGCATTTT. This encodes CASSKSSYSNQPQHF.

The sample holds one count of this clone. The chain employs TRBV7-8 and TRBJ2-7, with D possibly matching TRBD2 (5 bases). The CDR3 runs to 13 residues. The germline gives CDR1 SGHVS, CDR2 FQNEAQ. Trimming pared 1 base from V and 4 bases from J, leaving 8 bases between. The CDR3 DNA sequence: TGTGCCAGCAGCTTAGACCTAGCTTACGAGCAGTACTTC. Protein sequence: CASSLDLAYEQYF.

This clone was seen a single time. The V gene is TRBV3-1 (or the pseudogene TRBV3-2), the J gene TRBJ2-7, with D uncertain. The ends were cut back, 0 bases at V and 5 bases at J, with 14 bases in the middle. This CDR3 comprises 15 residues. Germline assignment: CDR1 LGHDT and CDR2 YNNKEL (reference sequence). The CDR3 sequence: CASSQEDKAVNEQYF. The DNA for the CDR3 is TGTGCCAGCAGCCAAGAAGATAAGGCAGTCAACGAGCAGTACTTC.

V and J are TRBV5-6 and TRBJ2-5, with D possibly TRBD1 on 6 matching bases. Germline loops: CDR1 SGHDT, CDR2 YYEEEE. The CDR3 runs to 13 residues. Trimming cost V 2 bases and J 4 bases, with 9 bases left between them. The CDR3 sequence is CASSFFRGETQYF. The DNA of the CDR3 is TGTGCCAGCAGCTTCTTCAGGGGAGAGACCCAGTACTTC.

This rearrangement joins TRBV4-2 to TRBJ2-1; 13 nucleotides align to TRBD2. CDR3 length: 18 residues. The V and J ends lost 0 bases and 8 bases, in that order; junction bases with no gene match: 10. Germline V gene lookup returns CDR1 LGHNA and CDR2 YNFKEQ. CDR3 bases: TGTGCCAGCAGCCAAGACTTGGGACTAGCGGGGCCTTTTGATGAGCAGTTCTTC. This codes for CASSQDLGLAGPFDEQFF.

The chain is built from TRBV6-1 and TRBJ1-1, with a weak D call TRBD1 (6 bases). V shed 7 bases and J shed 4 bases, with 19 bases lying between them. Germline V gene lookup returns CDR1 MNHNS and CDR2 SASEGT. The CDR3 covers 15 residues. CDR3 loop: CASTQQREGGTEAFF. Written as DNA, the CDR3 is TGTGCCAGCACCCAACAAAGGGAAGGGGGCACTGAAGCTTTCTTT.

The CDR3 sequence: CASGLRGGDTQYF. DNA for the CDR3: TGTGCCAGTGGCCTTAGGGGTGGGGATACGCAGTATTTT. The chain uses TRBV3-1 (or the pseudogene TRBV3-2) and TRBJ2-3; possible D gene TRBD1, 5 bases. CDR1 and CDR2 (germline): LGHDT, YNNKEL (reference sequence). The length of the CDR3 is 13 residues. Trimming took off 9 bases at V and 6 bases at J, with 16 bases between the two ends.

V and J are TRBV7-2 and TRBJ1-1, with a tentative D call TRBD1 (6 bases). CDR1 SGHTA and CDR2 FQGNSA come from the germline V gene. CDR3 length: 18 residues. V lost 4 bases and J 6 bases, leaving 27 bases between the germline ends. CDR3 in DNA: TGTGCCAGCAGCTCAAATTACAGGGTACGGGGGACCAGGGCTGAAGCTTTCTTT. This gives the protein CASSSNYRVRGTRAEAFF.

This clone was detected a few times. The chain couples TRBV7-9 to TRBJ1-1, with D possibly being TRBD1 (6 bases). The germline CDR1 and CDR2 sequences are SEHNR and FQNEAQ (reference sequence). Trimming stripped 5 bases from V and 5 bases from J, with 12 bases between. This CDR3 spans 13 amino acids. The CDR3 DNA sequence: TGTGCCAGCAGCGGGGCGCAGGGGACTGAAGCTTTCTTT. It codes for CASSGAQGTEAFF.

The V and J genes are TRBV6-1 and TRBJ1-2, with D possibly matching TRBD1 (5 bases). Germline V gene data show CDR1 as MNHNS and CDR2 as SASEGT. This CDR3 has 16 amino acids. Trimming removed 1 base from V and 4 bases from J, with 16 bases in between. CDR3: CASSEEVGGWAYGYTF. Written as DNA, the CDR3 is TGTGCCAGCAGTGAAGAGGTTGGGGGTTGGGCCTATGGCTACACCTTC.

The rearrangement links TRBV5-4 to TRBJ2-5; TRBD2 aligns across 8 bases. CDR1 is SGHNT and CDR2 is YYREEE in the germline V gene (reference sequence). V lost 6 bases to trimming and J lost 3 bases; unmatched junction nucleotides: 4. CDR3 length: 13 amino acids. CDR3: CASTFGGEETQYF. In DNA form, the CDR3 reads TGTGCCAGCACCTTCGGGGGGGAAGAGACCCAGTACTTC.

The count of this clone is one. The gene calls are TRBV30 and TRBJ1-6, with TRBD1 matching 7 bases. The V gene's germline CDR1 is GTSNPN and CDR2 SVGIG (reference sequence). This CDR3 comprises 10 residues. The V gene end was trimmed by 1 base and the J gene end by 18 bases; junction bases not matched to a gene: 3. The CDR3 is CAWSEAGGHF. Written as DNA, the CDR3 is TGTGCCTGGAGTGAGGCAGGGGGCCACTTT.

This clone was seen more than once but under ten times. The chain has TRBV10-3 and TRBJ2-1; tentatively, D is TRBD1 or TRBD2 (5 bases each). Trimming took 2 bases from V and 8 from J, leaving 19 bases between them. This CDR3 region has 16 residues. CDR1 is ENHRY and CDR2 is SYGVKD in the germline V gene. CDR3 loop: CAISEPRGAVTDEQFF. In DNA, the CDR3 is TGTGCCATCAGTGAGCCGAGGGGCGCAGTAACGGATGAGCAGTTCTTC.